This TCR beta chain was identified during a study of shared clonotypes between healthy human individuals. This table comes from immunoSEQ multiplex PCR, and its TCRdb copy is limited to in-frame clones, with some not included. The data hold about 2 million clones, with roughly 95% observed a single time. Germline V gives CDR1 MNHEY, CDR2 SMNVEV (reference sequence). J lost 4 bases, V lost 4 bases, and 6 bases had no gene match. The CDR3 totals 14 residues. Naive CD8 populations comprised CD45RO-negative cells positively selected for CCR7, excluding terminally differentiated effector memory CD45RA+ cells.

The rearrangement joins TRBV27 to TRBJ2-7, with TRBD2 identical over 8 bases. The sample was naive CD8+ T cells sorted from blood. This TCR was sampled from a man between 18 and 29 years old in good health. The CDR3 spells CASSYRGGLYEQYF. CDR3 DNA sequence: TGTGCCAGCAGTTATCGCGGGGGGTTATACGAGCAGTACTTC.